The 24 T cell receptor beta chains below come from one sample, sequenced in a study of type 1 regulatory T cells. TCRdb independently ran MiXCR on the reads; one entry per CDR3 protein. The top ten hold around 2.8% of the sample, which has about 18,000 distinct CDR3 sequences, about a tenth seen once. Sequencing input: CD4+ T cells, either the whole sample or a sorted fraction (not recorded which). Source of these receptors: a human donor in good health.

V usage is TRBV12-3 or TRBV12-4 and J usage is TRBJ2-1; 9 bases match TRBD2. The CDR3 has 15 amino acids. V trimming: 3 bases; J trimming: 2 bases; junction bases outside the gene matches: 2. The CDR3 reads CASSLASGTYNEQFF. DNA of the CDR3: TGTGCCAGCAGTTTGGCTAGCGGGACCTACAATGAGCAGTTCTTC.

This clonotype has only one observation. This rearrangement joins TRBV6-1 to TRBJ1-2; D is unresolved. The germline V gene encodes CDR1 MNHNS and CDR2 SASEGT. Trimming left V 6 bases short and J 0 bases short, with 17 bases between. The CDR3 contains 16 residues. The CDR3 sequence: CASSAGSTLANYGYTF. The CDR3 coding sequence is TGTGCCAGCAGCGCCGGGTCGACGTTAGCTAACTATGGCTACACCTTC.

The sample holds a few counts of this clonotype. The chain combines TRBV5-1 with TRBJ2-1, with 8 bases fitting TRBD2. The germline gives CDR1 SGHRS, CDR2 YFSETQ. The junction had 16 bases not matched to a gene; V was cut back by 4 bases and J by 4 bases. The CDR3 contains 18 residues. CDR3 in DNA: TGCGCCAGCAGCCCACGCGGTCCCCAGCGGGAGATATACAATGAGCAGTTCTTC. Translating gives CASSPRGPQREIYNEQFF.

V usage is TRBV29-1 and J usage is TRBJ2-1; 8 bases match TRBD2. The germline CDR1 and CDR2 sequences are SQVTM and ANQGSEA. This CDR3 is built from 14 residues. Trimming removed 7 bases from V and 3 bases from J; junction bases left unmatched: 8. This CDR3 reads CSAPREGVYNEQFF. The DNA of the CDR3 is TGCAGCGCTCCTCGGGAGGGCGTCTACAATGAGCAGTTCTTC.

This clonotype was found many times. The rearrangement uses TRBV5-1 and TRBJ2-3; D perhaps matches TRBD2 (5 bases). Germline values: CDR1 SGHRS, CDR2 YFSETQ. The V end lost 2 bases, the J end lost 4 bases, and 14 bases lay between the germline ends. This CDR3 spans 15 amino acids. CDR3 sequence (DNA): TGCGCCAGCAGCTTTACTTCGATGCGGGCAGATACGCAGTATTTT. Amino acid sequence: CASSFTSMRADTQYF.

This chain joins TRBV20-1 and TRBJ2-5; 8 nucleotides align to TRBD2. This CDR3 is built from 15 residues. Germline loops: CDR1 DFQATT, CDR2 SNEGSKA (reference sequence). With V trimmed by 6 bases and J by 3 bases, 12 bases remained unmatched. As DNA, the CDR3 is TGCAGTGCCTTTGGGACTAGAATCGGGAAAGAGACCCAGTACTTC. This gives the protein CSAFGTRIGKETQYF.

This clonotype was found many times. The chain couples TRBV20-1 to TRBJ2-5, with D perhaps matching TRBD2 (5 bases). Trimming shortened V by 6 bases and J by 5 bases, and 16 bases separated the two germline ends. This CDR3 is built from 13 residues. Germline CDR1 reads DFQATT; CDR2 reads SNEGSKA (reference sequence). The CDR3 spells CSAPSRERETQYF. The CDR3 nucleotides read TGCAGTGCCCCCTCGAGGGAGAGGGAGACCCAGTACTTC.

This clonotype has ten or more counts. V gene TRBV12-5 combines with J gene TRBJ1-6, with TRBD1 identical over 8 bases. CDR1 LGHNT and CDR2 FRNRAP come from the germline V gene. J was trimmed by 9 bases and V by 0 bases; bases with no gene match: 7. CDR3 length equals 16 residues. The CDR3 coding sequence is TGTGCTAGTGGTTTGGTACGGACAGGGAAAGGTTCACCCCTCCACTTT. Translating it yields CASGLVRTGKGSPLHF.

This clonotype is labeled as medium-sized. The J gene is TRBJ2-1, the V gene TRBV14, with D possibly TRBD1 on 6 matching bases. V gave up 2 bases and J gave up 7 bases, with 15 bases separating them. CDR3 length equals 15 residues. CDR1 is SGHDN and CDR2 is FVKESK in the germline V gene. The CDR3 nucleotides read TGTGCCAGCAGCCAAAATAGGGGGTTAGTGAATGAGCAGTTCTTC. This gives the protein CASSQNRGLVNEQFF.

This clonotype was observed at least ten times. The V and J genes are TRBV7-8 and TRBJ2-3; no firm D call. This CDR3 is 13 amino acids long. CDR1 SGHVS and CDR2 FQNEAQ come from the germline V gene. Deletions cut 1 base from V and 6 bases from J, with 8 bases between. CDR3 loop: CASSLDLGDTQYF. The CDR3 DNA reads as TGTGCCAGCAGCTTAGACCTCGGTGATACGCAGTATTTT.

This clonotype is medium-sized (0.01 to 0.1%) by share. The CDR3 nucleotides read TGCGCCAGCAGCTTATCCTTCTCTGGAAACACCATATATTTT. It specifies CASSLSFSGNTIYF. The chain has TRBV5-1 and TRBJ1-3; D is uncertain. Looked up from germline, CDR1 is SGHRS and CDR2 is YFSETQ. V was cut by 2 bases and J by 0 bases, with 6 bases left in between. The length of the CDR3 is 14 residues. Based on the CDR3 plus reference TRBV5-1 and TRBJ1-3, the full variable domain is KAGVTQTPRYLIKTRGQQVTLSCSPISGHRSVSWYQQTPGQGLQFLFEYFSETQRNKGNFPGRFSGRQFSNSRSEMNVSTLELGDSALYLCASSLSFSGNTIYFGEGSWLTVV.

The chain uses TRBV18 and TRBJ2-7; TRBD1 aligns across 8 bases. The CDR3 contains 14 residues. Per the germline V gene, CDR1 is KGHSH and CDR2 is LQKENI. After removal of 6 bases from V and 4 bases from J, the junction contained 8 bases not matched to a gene. This CDR3 reads CASSYGTGGYEQYF. The CDR3 region has the DNA TGTGCCAGCTCCTATGGGACAGGAGGTTACGAGCAGTACTTC. Full variable domain (remainder filled in from reference TRBV18 and TRBJ2-7): NAGVMQNPRHLVRRRGQEARLRCSPMKGHSHVYWYRQLPEEGLKFMVYLQKENIIDESGMPKERFSAEFPKEGPSILRIQQVVRGDSAAYFCASSYGTGGYEQYFGPGTRLTVT.

This chain joins TRBV5-1 and TRBJ2-2; TRBD1 or TRBD2 may be the D gene (5 bases each). Germline V lookup: CDR1 SGHRS, CDR2 YFSETQ. Trimming cost V 7 bases and J 6 bases, with 19 bases left between them. This CDR3 is 15 amino acids long. In DNA, the CDR3 is TGCGCCAGCTCTACTGGGGGAGTGGTGTCCGGGGAGCTGTTTTTT. This gives the protein CASSTGGVVSGELFF.

This clonotype showed up many times. The rearrangement uses TRBV29-1 and TRBJ2-7; D remains ambiguous. Germline values: CDR1 SQVTM, CDR2 ANQGSEA. The CDR3 extends over 13 amino acids. The V end was cut by 7 bases, the J end by 2 bases, with 15 bases between. The CDR3: CSAAHDITYEQYF. The CDR3 bases are TGCAGCGCCGCTCACGACATAACCTACGAGCAGTACTTC.

This clonotype was observed at least ten times. The chain combines TRBV5-1 with TRBJ2-5; no reliable D call. V gave up 1 base and J gave up 4 bases, with 11 bases separating them. The CDR3 loop spans 14 amino acids. Germline CDR1 SGHRS, CDR2 YFSETQ. The DNA of the CDR3 is TGCGCCAGCAGCTTGAGTCTAGACGGAGAGACCCAGTACTTC. The encoded protein is CASSLSLDGETQYF.

This clonotype was seen a few times. One end of the junction fails to match germline, which may point to a read error. The chain has TRBV7-2 and TRBJ2-7, with TRBD1 as a possible D gene (5 bases). The CDR3 contains 14 residues. CDR1 is SGHTA and CDR2 is FQGNSA in the germline V gene. The CDR3 DNA reads as TGTGCCAGCAGCTTAGGGGGCTACTCCCACGAGCAGTACTTC. Protein sequence: CASSLGGYSHEQYF.

This clonotype was recorded many times. The gene calls are TRBV20-1 and TRBJ2-7; D gene unclear. The germline V and J ends were trimmed by 4 bases and 4 bases, with 8 bases remaining between them. Germline V CDR1 and CDR2: DFQATT, SNEGSKA (reference sequence). This CDR3 is 11 amino acids long. In nucleotides, the CDR3 is TGCAGTGCTATTTTGCGGTACGAGCAGTACTTC. Translation: CSAILRYEQYF.

This clonotype was recorded at least ten times. V and J are TRBV12-3 or TRBV12-4 and TRBJ2-2; the D is unclear. V gave up 10 bases and J gave up 6 bases, with 12 bases separating them. The CDR3 is made up of 12 amino acids. The CDR3 region has the DNA TGTGCCACCAGCCTGTTAGCCGGGGAGCTGTTTTTT. Protein product: CATSLLAGELFF.

This clonotype occurred many times. The chain employs TRBV7-3 and TRBJ2-6; maybe TRBD2 (5 bases). The CDR3 extends over 17 amino acids. Trimming removed 0 bases at V and 2 bases at J, with 11 bases between. In germline, CDR1 is SGHTA, CDR2 FQGTGA. The chain's CDR3 is CASSLTAGSTGANVLTF. CDR3 nucleotides: TGTGCCAGCAGCTTAACTGCGGGCTCAACTGGGGCCAACGTCCTGACTTTC.

This chain connects TRBV29-1 to TRBJ1-2, with a weak D call TRBD1 (6 bases). CDR1 and CDR2 (germline): SQVTM, ANQGSEA. V was clipped by 5 bases and J by 1 base, with 11 bases between them. The CDR3 spans 13 residues. As DNA, the CDR3 is TGCAGCGTTCGGACAGCCGTTAACTATGGCTACACCTTC. This codes for CSVRTAVNYGYTF. The full variable domain, completed using reference TRBV29-1 and TRBJ1-2, is SAVISQKPSRDICQRGTSLTIQCQVDSQVTMMFWYRQQPGQSLTLIATANQGSEATYESGFVIDKFPISRPNLTFSTLTVSNMSPEDSSIYLCSVRTAVNYGYTFGSGTRLTVV.

This clonotype was counted at least ten times. The J gene is TRBJ2-7, the V gene TRBV20-1; TRBD2 matches at 16 bases. Germline V gene sequence: CDR1 DFQATT, CDR2 SNEGSKA (reference sequence). The trim removed 6 bases at V and 4 bases at J, leaving 3 bases unmatched. This CDR3 has 14 amino acids. In nucleotides, the CDR3 is TGCAGTGCGGGACTAGCGGGAGGGCGGTACGAGCAGTACTTC. This encodes CSAGLAGGRYEQYF.

This clonotype was seen a few times. Compared with germline, one end of the junction differs, possibly owing to a read error. The chain couples TRBV28 to TRBJ1-1; D gene unclear. The germline V gene has CDR1 MDHEN and CDR2 SYDVKM. The CDR3 loop spans 12 amino acids. The CDR3 reads CAGSFGHTEAFF. CDR3 sequence (DNA): TGTGCCGGCAGTTTCGGTCACACTGAAGCTTTCTTT.

V and J are TRBV7-2 and TRBJ2-2; possibly TRBD2 for D (6 bases). This CDR3 comprises 15 residues. Trimming took off 0 bases at V and 6 bases at J, with 11 bases between the two ends. CDR1 SGHTA and CDR2 FQGNSA come from the germline V gene. CDR3 bases: TGTGCCAGCAGCTTAGCCATGCAGCGGGCCGGGGAGCTGTTTTTT. Translating gives CASSLAMQRAGELFF.

Sample share makes this clonotype medium-sized. The chain has TRBV12-3 or TRBV12-4 and TRBJ2-1, with D unclear. With 7 bases removed from V and 9 bases from J, the gap between germline ends came to 16 bases. The CDR3 consists of 13 residues. The CDR3 region is CASTIRVLSEQFF. The CDR3 region has the DNA TGTGCCAGCACGATTAGGGTATTGAGTGAGCAGTTCTTC.